This TCR beta chain is drawn from a study of blood T cells in healthy people across ages. General observations from the study: A roughly linear fall in TCR beta diversity per million T cells was seen with increasing age. The study found TCR beta diversity correlated strongly with naive T cell percentage. Since the PBMCs were unsorted, naive and antigen-experienced cells could not be conclusively compared.

A remark on this clonotype: The antigen remains unidentified.

A second PCR of roughly 6 to 12 cycles used a sample-barcoded 5' primer and a J-beta primer mix. Each cDNA molecule, via a template-switch adaptor with 12 random nucleotides, was tagged. A single record per CDR3 protein comes from TCRdb applying MiXCR to the 5' RACE reads. The table records hundreds of thousands of distinct CDR3 sequences, 55% to 75% of them present only once. The sample was blood. The sequence derives from a man aged 25 to 40 in good health.

The CDR3 DNA follows: TGTGCCAGCAGTTACGTGGATACGCAGTATTTT. It encodes CASSYVDTQYF. This rearrangement joins TRBV6-2 or TRBV6-3 to TRBJ2-3, with D uncertain. The CDR3 length is 11 residues. Trimming stripped 2 bases from V and 6 bases from J, with 3 bases between. Per the germline V gene, CDR1 is MNHEY and CDR2 is SVGEGT.